This TCR beta chain derives from a study of beta chain features in type 1 diabetes. For the study at large: Analysis included about 100 million sorted cells drawn from all samples.

Purity of each sorted population was above 95%. The ends lost 3 bases at V and 7 bases at J; junction bases unmatched: 5. CDR1 SGDLS and CDR2 YYNGEE come from the germline V gene. The CDR3 spans 15 residues. Expressed TCRB transcripts were sequenced because the isolated RNA had all been reverse transcribed beforehand. Assay used: immunoSEQ multiplex PCR; TCRdb lists only in-frame clones, some missing. The data hold over 500,000 clones, with about a sixth observed a single time. Comment on this clone: Its specificity is not known.

General observations from the study: HLA influence on TCRB rearrangement stayed unresolved here.

The sample comprised naive CD4+ T cells from blood. The rearrangement uses TRBV9 and TRBJ2-1; 12 bases fit TRBD1. The sequence was collected from a man aged 18-30 years in good health. The CDR3 sequence is CASSAGTGGWNEQFF. CDR3 bases: TGTGCCAGCAGCGCCGGGACAGGGGGCTGGAATGAGCAGTTCTTC.